A single sample gave rise to the 8 T cell receptor beta chains below, sequenced in a study of shared clonotypes between healthy human individuals. Assay used: immunoSEQ multiplex PCR; TCRdb lists only in-frame clones, some missing. Among about 680,000 clones, around 90% were seen once, and the ten largest hold about a quarter. CD8 cells regarded as naive lacked CD45RO, were positively chosen for CCR7, and omitted terminally differentiated effector memory CD45RA+ cells. Sequences were obtained from naive CD8+ T cells sorted from blood. These TCRs come from a man between 25 and 39 years old in good health.

The J gene is TRBJ2-1, the V gene TRBV5-1; perhaps TRBD1 as D (6 bases). Germline CDR1 SGHRS, CDR2 YFSETQ. The V end was cut by 3 bases, the J end by 9 bases, with 19 bases between. This CDR3 is 15 amino acids long. The DNA of the CDR3 is TGCGCCAGCAGCTCAACAGGGTTCCAGGGGCCTGAGCAGTTCTTC. It translates to CASSSTGFQGPEQFF.

Comments on this clone: At the DNA level, this CDR3 is encoded by other sequences in the same sample as well. The J gene is TRBJ2-1, the V gene TRBV11-2; D is unresolved. The CDR3 contains 10 residues. Germline-derived CDR1 and CDR2 are SGHAT and FQNNGV. V lost 4 bases and J lost 7, with 2 bases in between. CDR3 nucleotide sequence: TGTGCCAGCAGCTCGAATGAGCAGTTCTTC. This encodes CASSSNEQFF. The whole variable domain, filled in from reference TRBV11-2 and TRBJ2-1, reads EAGVAQSPRYKIIEKRQSVAFWCNPISGHATLYWYQQILGQGPKLLIQFQNNGVVDDSQLPKDRFSAERLKGVDSTLKIQPAKLEDSAVYLCASSSNEQFFGPGTRLTVL.

J is TRBJ2-3 and V is TRBV29-1; the match to TRBD2 covers 8 bases. Germline V gene sequence: CDR1 SQVTM, CDR2 ANQGSEA. V lost 6 bases and J lost 2; bases outside the gene matches: 13. This CDR3 region has 16 residues. DNA of the CDR3: TGCAGCGTCGTGTGGACTAGCAGACATTTCACAGATACGCAGTATTTT. It codes for CSVVWTSRHFTDTQYF.

The rearrangement links TRBV7-9 to TRBJ2-1, with TRBD1 identical over 12 bases. Germline trimming cut 5 bases from V and 7 bases from J; bases unmatched to any gene: 6. This CDR3 has 15 amino acids. Germline V lookup: CDR1 SEHNR, CDR2 FQNEAQ (reference sequence). The CDR3 loop is CASSGDRGRWNEQFF. CDR3 sequence (DNA): TGTGCCAGCAGCGGGGACAGGGGGCGCTGGAATGAGCAGTTCTTC.

The chain couples TRBV9 to TRBJ2-1, with a weak D call TRBD1 (6 bases). The germline CDR1 and CDR2 sequences are SGDLS and YYNGEE. The CDR3 extends over 15 amino acids. Trimming cost V 0 bases and J 8 bases, with 15 bases left between them. This CDR3 reads CASSVGTDRSDEQFF. CDR3 coding DNA: TGTGCCAGCAGCGTAGGGACAGATAGGAGTGATGAGCAGTTCTTC.

The chain employs TRBV27 and TRBJ2-1; D gene unclear. This CDR3 has 15 residues. V was shortened by 3 bases and J by 10 bases, with 19 bases between the two germline ends. Germline V gene data show CDR1 as MNHEY and CDR2 as SMNVEV (reference sequence). CDR3 sequence reads: CASSLGLPTAGEQFF. CDR3 sequence (DNA): TGTGCCAGCAGTTTGGGCCTCCCGACCGCTGGAGAGCAGTTCTTC.

In nucleotides, the CDR3 is TGTGCTAGTGGTGACTCACTTTACACCGGGGAGCTGTTTTTT. Amino acids: CASGDSLYTGELFF. This sequence joins TRBV12-5 and TRBJ2-2; D ambiguous. Per germline, CDR1 LGHNT and CDR2 FRNRAP. The CDR3 runs to 14 residues. V was cut by 5 bases and J by 3 bases, with 10 bases left in between.

The V gene is TRBV29-1, the J gene TRBJ2-7, with 10 bases identical to TRBD1. The CDR3 totals 13 residues. In germline, CDR1 is SQVTM, CDR2 ANQGSEA. Unmatched junction bases numbered 6, after V lost 4 bases and J lost 6 bases. The CDR3: CSVGAGTGVEQYF. CDR3 coding DNA: TGCAGCGTTGGGGCCGGGACAGGGGTCGAGCAGTACTTC.